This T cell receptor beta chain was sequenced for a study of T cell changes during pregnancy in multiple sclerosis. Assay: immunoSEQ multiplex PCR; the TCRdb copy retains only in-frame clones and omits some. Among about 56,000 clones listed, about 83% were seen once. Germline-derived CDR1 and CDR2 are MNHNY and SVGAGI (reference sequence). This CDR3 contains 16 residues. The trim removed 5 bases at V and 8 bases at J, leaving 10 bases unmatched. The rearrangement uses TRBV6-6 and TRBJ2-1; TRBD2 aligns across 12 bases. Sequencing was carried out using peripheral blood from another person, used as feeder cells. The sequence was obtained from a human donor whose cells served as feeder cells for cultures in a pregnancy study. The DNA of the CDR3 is TGTGCCAGCAGTCCCGGACTAGCGGGGAGGAGTTATGAGCAGTTCTTC. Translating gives CASSPGLAGRSYEQFF.